The 10 T cell receptor beta chains below were found in one sample sequenced in a study of CD8 T cells in ankylosing spondylitis. MiXCR, applied by TCRdb to the 5' RACE reads, yields one record per CDR3 protein. The sample includes hundreds of thousands of distinct CDR3 sequences, approximately 26% of them seen just once. Overall study results and limits: Made up of about eight highly homologous variants, a TCR beta motif appeared characteristic of ankylosing spondylitis blood.

Their antigen targets remain unknown. Sequencing input: blood, either unsorted or a sorted T cell fraction (not recorded which). The receptors derive from a male donor with ankylosing spondylitis.

This clonotype was detected only a few times. The rearrangement joins TRBV10-3 to TRBJ2-7, with a weak D call TRBD2 (5 bases). The V end lost 7 bases, the J end lost 0 bases, and 10 bases lay between the germline ends. The germline CDR1 and CDR2 sequences are ENHRY and SYGVKD. The CDR3 extends over 13 amino acids. The CDR3 protein is CAIKGAASYEQYV. CDR3 DNA sequence: TGTGCCATCAAGGGAGCGGCCTCCTACGAGCAGTACGTC.

In the case of this clonotype: A read error may produce the germline difference seen at one junction end. The J gene is TRBJ2-1, the V gene TRBV13; D remains unclear. The CDR3 runs 17 residues. The germline gives CDR1 PRHDT, CDR2 FYEKMQ (reference sequence). The CDR3 loop reads CTSSLAPSRTLSNEQFF. CDR3 nucleotide sequence: TGTACCAGCAGTTTAGCACCTTCTAGGACCCTTTCCAATGAGCAGTTCTTC.

This clonotype showed up many times. The chain is built from TRBV7-2 and TRBJ1-2; 8 nucleotides align to TRBD1. The CDR3 runs 17 residues. V gave up 1 base and J gave up 4 bases; unmatched junction bases: 11. Germline V gives CDR1 SGHTA, CDR2 FQGNSA. The CDR3 protein is CASSLELGGTGVYGYTF. In DNA form, the CDR3 reads TGTGCCAGCAGCTTAGAGCTGGGGGGGACAGGAGTCTATGGCTACACCTTC.

V usage is TRBV7-9 and J usage is TRBJ2-1; 7 bases map to TRBD2. Trimming took 2 bases from V and 2 from J; bases not matched to a gene: 6. Germline CDR1 SEHNR, CDR2 FQNEAQ (reference sequence). The CDR3 has 16 amino acids. The CDR3 coding sequence is TGTGCCAGCAGCTTAAGGGCGGGAGATCCCTACAATGAGCAGTTCTTC. This codes for CASSLRAGDPYNEQFF. Variable domain in full (rest from reference TRBV7-9 and TRBJ2-1): DTGVSQNPRHKITKRGQNVTFRCDPISEHNRLYWYRQTLGQGPEFLTYFQNEAQLEKSRLLSDRFSAERPKGSFSTLEIQRTEQGDSAMYLCASSLRAGDPYNEQFFGPGTRLTVL.

The gene calls are TRBV7-9 and TRBJ2-1; 14 bases match TRBD2. Trimming removed 8 bases from V and 3 bases from J; junction bases left unmatched: 0. The CDR3 has 14 residues. Germline CDR1 is SEHNR and CDR2 is FQNEAQ (reference sequence). CDR3 in amino acids: CASGLAGGYNEQFF. The CDR3 nucleotides read TGTGCCAGCGGACTAGCGGGAGGCTACAATGAGCAGTTCTTC. Together with reference TRBV7-9 and TRBJ2-1, the CDR3 gives the full variable domain: DTGVSQNPRHKITKRGQNVTFRCDPISEHNRLYWYRQTLGQGPEFLTYFQNEAQLEKSRLLSDRFSAERPKGSFSTLEIQRTEQGDSAMYLCASGLAGGYNEQFFGPGTRLTVL.

This sequence joins TRBV20-1 and TRBJ2-4, with a possible D match to TRBD2 (6 bases). The V gene's germline CDR1 is DFQATT and CDR2 SNEGSKA (reference sequence). This CDR3 region has 12 residues. Trimming removed 3 bases at V and 8 bases at J, with 11 bases between. CDR3 in DNA: TGCAGTGCTAGGGGACCGGGGGACATTCAGTACTTC. This translates into CSARGPGDIQYF.

This clonotype was found a few times. This chain connects TRBV9 to TRBJ2-1, with TRBD2 matching over 11 bases. The CDR3 covers 15 residues. The V segment lost 4 bases and the J segment 9 bases; nucleotides outside the gene matches: 9. Germline V CDR1 and CDR2: SGDLS, YYNGEE. The DNA for the CDR3 is TGTGCCAGCAGCCTAACCGGACTAGCGGGCGGTGAGCAGTTCTTC. This gives the protein CASSLTGLAGGEQFF.

This clonotype came up a few times. V gene TRBV16 combines with J gene TRBJ1-1; D is ambiguous. The V and J ends lost 4 bases and 5 bases respectively, with 11 bases between them. In germline, CDR1 is KGHSY, CDR2 FQNENV. The CDR3 has 13 residues. The CDR3 is CASSPLRGTEAFF. The DNA of the CDR3 is TGTGCCAGCAGCCCCCTGAGAGGGACTGAAGCTTTCTTT.

The chain links TRBV7-2 to TRBJ2-1; 8 bases are shared with TRBD2. V shed 4 bases and J 9 bases; nucleotides not matched to a gene: 5. CDR3 length: 13 amino acids. CDR1 and CDR2 (germline): SGHTA, FQGNSA. The CDR3 DNA follows: TGTGCCAGCAGCTCCGGACTAGCAGGTGAGCAGTTCTTC. It translates to CASSSGLAGEQFF.

This clonotype was detected only a few times. The rearrangement joins TRBV19 to TRBJ2-2, with 12 bases lining up with TRBD1. The germline CDR1 and CDR2 sequences are LNHDA and SQIVND (reference sequence). This CDR3 has 17 residues. V gave up 7 bases and J gave up 3 bases; unmatched junction bases: 9. The chain's CDR3 is CASNIGTGGADTGELFF. CDR3 sequence (DNA): TGTGCCAGTAATATCGGGACAGGGGGCGCAGACACCGGGGAGCTGTTTTTT.